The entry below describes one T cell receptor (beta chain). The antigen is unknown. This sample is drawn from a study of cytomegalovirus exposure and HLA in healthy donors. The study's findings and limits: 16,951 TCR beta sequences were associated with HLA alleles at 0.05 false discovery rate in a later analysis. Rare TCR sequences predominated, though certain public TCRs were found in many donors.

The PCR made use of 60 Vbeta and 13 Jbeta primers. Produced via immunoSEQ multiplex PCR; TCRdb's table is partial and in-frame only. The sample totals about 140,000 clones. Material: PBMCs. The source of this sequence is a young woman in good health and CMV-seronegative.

In DNA form, the CDR3 reads TGTGCCAGCAGCTTTGGACTAGCGGTATCTAATCGGGGTGAGCAGTTCTTC. Translating gives CASSFGLAVSNRGEQFF. V is TRBV7-9 and J is TRBJ2-1; 10 nucleotides align to TRBD2. This CDR3 region has 17 residues. The V gene end was trimmed by 3 bases and the J gene end by 9 bases; junction bases not matched to a gene: 14. The germline V gene has CDR1 SEHNR and CDR2 FQNEAQ (reference sequence).